This T cell receptor (beta chain) was sequenced in a study of siplizumab effects on memory and regulatory T cells. This clone rates as medium-sized. The antigen is undetermined. Coculturing of the mixed lymphocyte reaction cells was performed at 37°C for 6 days. Germline V lookup: CDR1 SGHRS, CDR2 YFSETQ. V shed 4 bases and J shed 5 bases, with 15 bases lying between them. The CDR3 contains 14 residues. Clones were sequenced by immunoSEQ multiplex PCR, and TCRdb holds only the in-frame ones, with some missing. Among 13,000 to 15,000 clones, approximately 49% were seen once, and the ten largest hold approximately 8.6%.

The receptor's source is a human donor in good health; the cells came from an allogeneic mixed lymphocyte reaction. The sample comprised CFSE-low (dividing) CD4+ T cells sorted from an allogeneic mixed lymphocyte reaction. The chain carries TRBV5-1 and TRBJ2-5, with D unclear. This CDR3 reads CASSPGSVPETQYF. The CDR3 DNA sequence: TGCGCCAGCAGCCCAGGTTCAGTACCGGAGACCCAGTACTTC.